The entry below describes one TCR beta chain. A junction end diverges from the germline sequence, so it may reflect a read error. The CDR3 has 18 amino acids. The germline V gene encodes CDR1 SEHNR and CDR2 FQNEAQ (reference sequence). The sample originates from a study of cytomegalovirus exposure and HLA in healthy donors. PCR primers comprised 60 Vbeta and 13 Jbeta primers. Some clones are missing from TCRdb's copy, which holds only in-frame ones; the method was immunoSEQ multiplex PCR. The sample carries 90,000 to 120,000 clones, 82% recorded once. The genes are TRBV7-9 and TRBJ2-6; TRBD1 is a possible D gene (5 bases). The source is a young man in good health and CMV-seropositive. The material sequenced was PBMCs. Written as DNA, the CDR3 is TGTGCCAGCAGCTTATCCGCAGGAAGAAGGGCTGGGGCCAACGGCCTGACTTTC. As protein: CASSLSAGRRAGANGLTF.